This paragraph covers one TCR beta chain sequence. As yet, its antigen is unknown. Germline loops: CDR1 SGDLS, CDR2 YYNGEE. The CDR3 consists of 13 residues. V lost 3 bases and J 6 bases, leaving 13 bases between the germline ends. Donors were Caucasian adults residing in Nashville, Tennessee, USA. Naive CD45RA+ and memory CD45RA-negative subsets were split from CD4+ cells. The data derive from a study of shared clonotypes between healthy human individuals. For sorted subsets, about 190 ng DNA per replicate equaled roughly 30,000 T cell genomes. The protocol was immunoSEQ multiplex PCR, while the TCRdb copy is restricted to in-frame clones and leaves out a portion. The table has more than 2,000,000 clones, more than 85% seen once. Study-wide results and limits: The naive CD4 repertoires of several donors were compared, and approximately 4.5% of clonotypes were shared.

Sequenced material: naive CD4+ T cells from PBMCs. Subset of the sample: CD45RA+ positively selected. The chain joins TRBV9 to TRBJ2-7; D uncertain. The sequence was collected from a man between 18 and 29 years old in good health. Some clones in this sample may be carry-over from other donors' samples. The CDR3 loop reads CASSELSIGEQYF. CDR3 bases: TGTGCCAGCAGCGAGCTCTCTATAGGCGAGCAGTACTTC.